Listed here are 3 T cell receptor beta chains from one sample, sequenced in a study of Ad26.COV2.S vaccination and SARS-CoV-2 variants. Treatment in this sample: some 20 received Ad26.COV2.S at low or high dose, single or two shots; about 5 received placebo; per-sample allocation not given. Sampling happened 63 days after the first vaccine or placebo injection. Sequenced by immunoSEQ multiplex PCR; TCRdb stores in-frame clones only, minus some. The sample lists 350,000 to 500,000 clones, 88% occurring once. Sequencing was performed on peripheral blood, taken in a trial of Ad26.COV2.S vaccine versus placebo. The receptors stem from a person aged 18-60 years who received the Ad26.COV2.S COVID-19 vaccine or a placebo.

The CDR3 DNA follows: TGTGCCAGCAGCTTACGGCAGGGGCAGGAGACCCAGTACTTC. Translation: CASSLRQGQETQYF. The V call is TRBV7-2, the J call TRBJ2-5; D might be TRBD1 (6 bases). Germline CDR1 SGHTA, CDR2 FQGNSA. V lost 2 bases and J 5 bases, leaving 12 bases between the germline ends. CDR3 length: 14 amino acids.

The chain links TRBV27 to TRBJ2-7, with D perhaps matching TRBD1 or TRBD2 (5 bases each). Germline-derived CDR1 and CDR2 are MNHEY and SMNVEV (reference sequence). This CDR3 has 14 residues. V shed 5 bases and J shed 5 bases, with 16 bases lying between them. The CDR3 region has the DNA TGTGCCAGCAGTATGACCGGGACGCTCCACGAGCAGTACTTC. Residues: CASSMTGTLHEQYF.

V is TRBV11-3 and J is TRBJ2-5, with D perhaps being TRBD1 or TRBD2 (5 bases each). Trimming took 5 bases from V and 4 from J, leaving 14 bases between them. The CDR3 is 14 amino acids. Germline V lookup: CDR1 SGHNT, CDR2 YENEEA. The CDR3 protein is CASSATRGAETQYF. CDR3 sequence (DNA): TGTGCCAGCAGCGCTACTAGGGGCGCAGAGACCCAGTACTTC. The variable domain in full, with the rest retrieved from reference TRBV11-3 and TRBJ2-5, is EAGVVQSPRYKIIEKKQPVAFWCNPISGHNTLYWYLQNLGQGPELLIRYENEEAVDDSQLPKDRFSAERLKGVDSTLKIQPAELGDSAVYLCASSATRGAETQYFGPGTRLLVL.